This T cell receptor (beta chain) was profiled in a study of response to subunit inactivated influenza vaccine. Overall study findings and caveats: Authors suggested that a seasonal influenza vaccination recruits few new T cells each time.

Worth noting for this clonotype: What it binds is not known.

TCRdb recomputed calls from the RT-PCR reads with MiXCR, one row per CDR3 protein. The sample lists fewer than 600,000 distinct CDR3 sequences, 6.5% to 8% occurring once. The sample consisted of PBMCs from blood, taken roughly 24 months after vaccination. This receptor was obtained from a man between 50 and 69 years old who received an inactivated influenza vaccine.

In DNA form, the CDR3 reads TGTGCCAGCAGCTTCCTAGGGGCCCTGAACACTGAAGCTTTCTTT. Translated, it gives CASSFLGALNTEAFF. This chain uses TRBV7-9 with TRBJ1-1; possibly TRBD1 for D (5 bases). The germline V gene has CDR1 SEHNR and CDR2 FQNEAQ (reference sequence). The length of the CDR3 is 15 residues. The V gene lost 3 bases and the J gene lost 0 bases, with 11 bases spanning the gap.